This entry features one T cell receptor beta chain sequence. Its antigen remains unknown. This sample is part of a study of cytomegalovirus exposure and HLA in healthy donors. Study-wide findings and caveats: The investigators catalogued 164 TCR beta chains as cytomegalovirus-associated.

The CDR3 runs 14 residues. V dropped 1 base and J dropped 7; count of bases not matched to a gene: 4. Germline CDR1 and CDR2: MNHNS and SASEGT. The assay was immunoSEQ multiplex PCR, and TCRdb's table has in-frame clones only and misses some. The data contain 86,000 or so clones, 90% to 96% of them seen just once; the ten biggest clones take up about 1.6%. The TCR sequence derives from a man between 18 and 29 years old in good health and CMV-seropositive. Material: PBMCs. This rearrangement joins TRBV6-1 to TRBJ2-7, with 10 bases matching TRBD2. The CDR3 spells CASSEVLAGVEQYF. In nucleotides, the CDR3 is TGTGCCAGCAGTGAAGTGCTAGCGGGAGTTGAGCAGTACTTC.